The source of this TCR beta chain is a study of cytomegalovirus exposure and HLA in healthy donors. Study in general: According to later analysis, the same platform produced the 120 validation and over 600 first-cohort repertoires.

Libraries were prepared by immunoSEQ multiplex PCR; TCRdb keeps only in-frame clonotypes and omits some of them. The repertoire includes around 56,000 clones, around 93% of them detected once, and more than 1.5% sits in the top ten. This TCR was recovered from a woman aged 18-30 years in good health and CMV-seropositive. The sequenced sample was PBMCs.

CDR3 protein: CASSYSDSSYEQYF. The CDR3 nucleotides read TGTGCCAGCAGTTATTCAGACAGTTCCTACGAGCAGTACTTC. The rearrangement joins TRBV6-5 to TRBJ2-7; maybe TRBD1 (5 bases). Germline V CDR1 and CDR2: MNHEY, SVGAGI. Trimming left V 3 bases short and J 1 base short, with 10 bases between. The CDR3 loop spans 14 amino acids.